These T cell receptor beta chains were read from a single sample in a study of sequential checkpoint blockade in melanoma. Method: immunoSEQ multiplex PCR; TCRdb's copy keeps in-frame clones and lacks some. The data hold tens of thousands of clones, with approximately 88% observed a single time. Sequenced here: CD8+ T cells sorted from blood (inferred from file names), sampled from a patient given nivolumab and ipilimumab in sequence. The receptor source for this set is a human donor with melanoma. Each CDR3 is given with its conserved first and last residue. A D gene is named only where the DNA matches it firmly. Clone size is shown for a subset of rows, as once, few, many or a class of expanded clone.

>TRBJ1-2|TRBV6-5|.|.
TGTGCCAGCAGTTACCTAGAAACAGGGAACTATGGCTACACCTTC
CASSYLETGNYGYTF
>TRBJ1-5|TRBV19|.|.
TGTGCCAGTAGTATGGACCAGGGTGGCAATCAGCCCCAGCATTTT
CASSMDQGGNQPQHF
>TRBJ2-3|TRBV30|.|.
TGTGCCTGGAGTACCGGATTCGGGACTGGGTACACAGATACGCAGTATTTT
CAWSTGFGTGYTDTQYF
>TRBJ2-3|TRBV28|once|.
TGTGCCAGCAGTTTAGCGGGAACTTATAGCACAGATACGCAGTATTTT
CASSLAGTYSTDTQYF
>TRBJ1-1|TRBV6-5|.|TRBD1
TGTGCCAGCAGTGACAGGGGAAGTATTGAAGCTTTCTTT
CASSDRGSIEAFF
>TRBJ2-7|TRBV7-9|.|TRBD1
TGTGCCAGCAGACCCGAGGACAGGGGAGGTTACGAGCAGTACTTC
CASRPEDRGGYEQYF
>TRBJ1-2|TRBV7-2|.|TRBD1
TGTGCCAGCAGCTCTCGGACAGGGGGCGCGGGTGGCTACACCTTC
CASSSRTGGAGGYTF
>TRBJ2-3|TRBV27|.|TRBD1
TGTGCCAGCAGTATGACAGGGCCAGATACGCAGTATTTT
CASSMTGPDTQYF
>TRBJ2-1|TRBV5-6|.|TRBD1
TGTGCCAGCAGCCCGCAAGACAGGGGGCGAGGTCTTGAGCAGTTCTTC
CASSPQDRGRGLEQFF
>TRBJ2-1|TRBV28|once|TRBD2
TGTGCCAGCAGTTTAGGGACTACCCCCTACAATGAGCAGTTCTTC
CASSLGTTPYNEQFF
>TRBJ2-1|TRBV19|once|.
TGTGCCAGTAGTATCGGCCCAGGATCCTACAATGAGCAGTTCTTC
CASSIGPGSYNEQFF
>TRBJ2-1|TRBV9|.|.
TGTGCCAGCAGCGTAGGGGCCAGCCTAAATGAGCAGTTCTTC
CASSVGASLNEQFF
>TRBJ1-2|TRBV6-1|.|TRBD1
TGTGCCAGCAGTGCTACAGGGGTAGGTGGCTACACCTTC
CASSATGVGGYTF
>TRBJ1-2|TRBV6-5|.|.
TGTGCCAGCAGTTACTCGGACTCCAACTATGGCTACACCTTC
CASSYSDSNYGYTF
>TRBJ2-7|TRBV5-8|few|.
TGTGCCAGCAGCTTGTGGAGGGGGTACTTC
CASSLWRGYF
>TRBJ2-1|TRBV13|.|TRBD2
TGTGCCAGCAGCTTAACTAGCGGGGCGTACAATGAGCAGTTCTTC
CASSLTSGAYNEQFF